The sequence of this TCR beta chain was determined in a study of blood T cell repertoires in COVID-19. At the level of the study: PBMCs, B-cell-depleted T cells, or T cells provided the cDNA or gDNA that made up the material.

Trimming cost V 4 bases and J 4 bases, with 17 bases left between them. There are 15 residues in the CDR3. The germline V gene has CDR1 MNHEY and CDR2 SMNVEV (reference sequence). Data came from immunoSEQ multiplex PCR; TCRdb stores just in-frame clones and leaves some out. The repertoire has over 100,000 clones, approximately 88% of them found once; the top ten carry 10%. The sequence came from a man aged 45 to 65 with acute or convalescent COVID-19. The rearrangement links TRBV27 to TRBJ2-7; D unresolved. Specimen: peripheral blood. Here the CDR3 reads CASSYRVEARYEQYF. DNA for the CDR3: TGTGCCAGCAGTTACCGTGTAGAAGCTAGATACGAGCAGTACTTC.